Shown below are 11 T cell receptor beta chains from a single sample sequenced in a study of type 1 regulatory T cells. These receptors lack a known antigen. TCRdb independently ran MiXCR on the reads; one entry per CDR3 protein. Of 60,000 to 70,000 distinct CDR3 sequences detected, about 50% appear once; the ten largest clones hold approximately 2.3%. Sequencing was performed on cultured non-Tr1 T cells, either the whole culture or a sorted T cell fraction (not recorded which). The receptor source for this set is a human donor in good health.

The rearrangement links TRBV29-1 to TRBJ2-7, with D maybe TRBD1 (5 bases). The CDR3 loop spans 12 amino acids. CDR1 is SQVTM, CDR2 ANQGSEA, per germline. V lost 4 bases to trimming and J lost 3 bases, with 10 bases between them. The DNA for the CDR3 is TGCAGCGTTGGCCCAGGGTACTACGAGCAGTACTTC. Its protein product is CSVGPGYYEQYF.

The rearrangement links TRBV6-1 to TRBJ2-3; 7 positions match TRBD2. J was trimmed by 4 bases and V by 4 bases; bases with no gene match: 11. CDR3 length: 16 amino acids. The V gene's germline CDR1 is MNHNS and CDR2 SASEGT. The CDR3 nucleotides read TGTGCCAGCAGTGTCGGCGGGGGACCCAGGGCAGATACGCAGTATTTT. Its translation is CASSVGGGPRADTQYF.

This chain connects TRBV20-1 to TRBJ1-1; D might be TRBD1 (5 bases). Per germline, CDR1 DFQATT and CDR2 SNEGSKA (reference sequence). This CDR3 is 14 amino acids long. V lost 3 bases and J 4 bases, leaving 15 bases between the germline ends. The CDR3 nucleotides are TGCAGTGCTAGTCGCCTCGAGGGGAGCACTGAAGCTTTCTTT. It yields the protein CSASRLEGSTEAFF.

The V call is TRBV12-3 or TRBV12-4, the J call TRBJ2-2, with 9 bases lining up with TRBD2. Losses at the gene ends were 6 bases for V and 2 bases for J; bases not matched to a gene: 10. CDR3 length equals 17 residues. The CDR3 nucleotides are TGTGCCAGCAGACCCCGGGGAGCGGGGGGCAACACCGGGGAGCTGTTTTTT. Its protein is CASRPRGAGGNTGELFF.

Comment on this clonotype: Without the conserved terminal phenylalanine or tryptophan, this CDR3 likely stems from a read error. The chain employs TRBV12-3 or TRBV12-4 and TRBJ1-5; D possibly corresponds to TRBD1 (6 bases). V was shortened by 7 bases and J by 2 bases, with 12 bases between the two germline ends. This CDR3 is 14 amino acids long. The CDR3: CASNWTVGNQPQHV. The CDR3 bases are TGTGCCAGCAATTGGACAGTCGGCAATCAGCCCCAGCATGTT.

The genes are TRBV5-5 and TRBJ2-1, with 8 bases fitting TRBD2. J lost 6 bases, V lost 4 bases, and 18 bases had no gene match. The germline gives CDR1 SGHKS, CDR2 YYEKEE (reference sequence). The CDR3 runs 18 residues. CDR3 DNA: TGTGCCAGCAGCGCCGGCACCCTAGCGGGCCGACCTGGCAATGAGCAGTTCTTC. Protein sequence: CASSAGTLAGRPGNEQFF.

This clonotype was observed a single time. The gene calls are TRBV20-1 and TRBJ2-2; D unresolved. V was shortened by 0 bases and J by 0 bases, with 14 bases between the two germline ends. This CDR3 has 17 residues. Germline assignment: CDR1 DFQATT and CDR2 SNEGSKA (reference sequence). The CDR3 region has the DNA TGCAGTGCTAGAGATGTCCTTCGTCCCACGAACACCGGGGAGCTGTTTTTT. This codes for CSARDVLRPTNTGELFF.

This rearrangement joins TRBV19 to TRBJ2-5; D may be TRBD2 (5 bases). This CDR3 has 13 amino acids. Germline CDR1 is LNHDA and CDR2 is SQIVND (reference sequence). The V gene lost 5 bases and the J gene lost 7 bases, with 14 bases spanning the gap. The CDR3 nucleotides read TGTGCCAGTAGTGAAAAAGAGGGAGTGACCCAGTACTTC. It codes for CASSEKEGVTQYF.

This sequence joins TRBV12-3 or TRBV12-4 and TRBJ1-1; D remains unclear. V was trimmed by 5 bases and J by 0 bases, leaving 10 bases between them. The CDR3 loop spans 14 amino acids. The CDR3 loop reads CASSRPLLNTEAFF. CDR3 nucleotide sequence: TGTGCCAGCAGTCGACCACTCTTGAACACTGAAGCTTTCTTT.

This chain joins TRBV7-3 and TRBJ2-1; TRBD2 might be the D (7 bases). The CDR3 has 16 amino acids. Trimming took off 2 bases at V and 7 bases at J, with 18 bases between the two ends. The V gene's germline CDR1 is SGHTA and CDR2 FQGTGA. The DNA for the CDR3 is TGTGCCAGCAGCTTAGGAGGGGGGGTAGGCGGGAATGAGCAGTTCTTC. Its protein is CASSLGGGVGGNEQFF.

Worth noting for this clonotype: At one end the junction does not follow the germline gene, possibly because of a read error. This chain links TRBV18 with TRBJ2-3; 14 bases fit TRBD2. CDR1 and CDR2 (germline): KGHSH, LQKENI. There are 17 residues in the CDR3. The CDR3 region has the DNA TGTGTCAGCTCACCAGGGACTAGCGGGGGAAGCACAGATACGCAGTATTTT. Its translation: CVSSPGTSGGSTDTQYF.